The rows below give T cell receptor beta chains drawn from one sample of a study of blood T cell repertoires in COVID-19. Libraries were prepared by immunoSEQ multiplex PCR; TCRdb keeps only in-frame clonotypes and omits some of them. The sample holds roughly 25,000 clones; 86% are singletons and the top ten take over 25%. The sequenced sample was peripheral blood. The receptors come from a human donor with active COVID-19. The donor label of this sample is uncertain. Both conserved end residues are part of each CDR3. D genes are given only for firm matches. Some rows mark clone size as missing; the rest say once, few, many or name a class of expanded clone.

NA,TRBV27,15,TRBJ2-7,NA,CASSRQMGGNTEQYF,TGTGCCAGCAGTCGGCAAATGGGCGGGAACACCGAGCAGTACTTC
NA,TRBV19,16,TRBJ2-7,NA,CASSTRGAVSSYEQYF,TGTGCCAGTAGTACCCGTGGAGCGGTAAGCTCCTACGAGCAGTACTTC
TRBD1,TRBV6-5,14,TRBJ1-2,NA,CASSTSQGYYGYTF,TGTGCCAGCAGTACATCACAGGGGTACTATGGCTACACCTTC
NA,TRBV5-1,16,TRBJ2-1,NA,CASSSEPASGYNEQFF,TGCGCCAGCAGCTCGGAACCGGCATCAGGCTACAATGAGCAGTTCTTC
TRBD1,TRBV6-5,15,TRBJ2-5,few,CASSYDRGYQETQYF,TGTGCCAGCAGTTACGACAGGGGGTACCAAGAGACCCAGTACTTC
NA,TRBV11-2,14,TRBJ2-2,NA,CASSPSTLPGELFF,TGTGCCAGCAGCCCTTCGACTCTTCCCGGGGAGCTGTTTTTT
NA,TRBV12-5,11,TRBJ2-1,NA,CASGLGTFQFF,TGTGCTAGTGGTTTGGGGACATTCCAGTTCTTC
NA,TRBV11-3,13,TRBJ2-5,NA,CASSLLAVETQYF,TGTGCCAGCAGCCTGTTAGCAGTAGAGACCCAGTACTTC
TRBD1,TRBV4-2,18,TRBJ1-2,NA,CASSRDYLGGVRSDGYTF,TGTGCCAGCAGCCGAGACTATCTAGGGGGCGTACGGAGTGATGGCTACACCTTC
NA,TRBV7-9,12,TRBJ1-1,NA,CASSLSSTEAFF,TGTGCCAGCAGCTTATCCTCCACTGAAGCTTTCTTT
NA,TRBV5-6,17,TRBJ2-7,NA,CASSLGIRDNSYYEQYF,TGTGCCAGCAGCTTGGGGATTAGGGACAACAGCTACTACGAGCAGTACTTC
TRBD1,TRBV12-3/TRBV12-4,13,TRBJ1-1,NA,CASNLGQGADGVF,TGTGCCAGCAACCTGGGACAGGGGGCGGATGGGGTCTTT
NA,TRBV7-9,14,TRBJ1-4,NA,CASSIYRENEKLFF,TGTGCCAGCAGTATTTACAGGGAGAATGAAAAACTGTTTTTT
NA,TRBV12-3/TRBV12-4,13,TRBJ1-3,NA,CASRGAAGNTIYF,TGTGCCAGCAGAGGGGCAGCTGGAAACACCATATATTTT
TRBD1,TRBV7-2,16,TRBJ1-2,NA,CASSLVGEQGAYGYTF,TGTGCCAGCAGCTTAGTAGGGGAACAGGGGGCGTATGGCTACACCTTC
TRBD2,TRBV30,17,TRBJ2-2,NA,CAWSGLAGATNTGELFF,TGTGCCTGGAGTGGCCTAGCGGGGGCCACGAACACCGGGGAGCTGTTTTTT
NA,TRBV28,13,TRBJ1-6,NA,CASSLRRVSPLHF,TGTGCCAGCAGTTTACGCCGGGTTTCACCCCTCCACTTT
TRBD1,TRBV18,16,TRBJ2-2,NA,CASSPNRGGNTGELFF,TGTGCCAGCTCACCGAACAGGGGCGGGAACACCGGGGAGCTGTTTTTT
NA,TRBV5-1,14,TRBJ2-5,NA,CASSGGTRPQAQYF,TGCGCCAGCAGCGGGGGGACCCGACCCCAGGCCCAGTACTTC
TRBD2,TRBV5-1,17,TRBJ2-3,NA,CASSDGLAGGRADTQYF,TGCGCCAGCAGCGACGGACTAGCGGGGGGGCGAGCAGATACGCAGTATTTT
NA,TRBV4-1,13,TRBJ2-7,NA,CASSRGTGSEQYF,TGCGCCAGCAGCCGGGGAACAGGATCCGAGCAGTACTTC
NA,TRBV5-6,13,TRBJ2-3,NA,CASSLKRATTQYF,TGTGCCAGCAGCTTAAAGAGGGCCACTACGCAGTATTTT
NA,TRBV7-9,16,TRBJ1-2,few,CASSLEQQVPNYGYTF,TGTGCCAGCAGCTTAGAACAACAGGTTCCAAACTATGGCTACACCTTC